This TCR beta chain was captured in a study of blood T cell repertoires in COVID-19 (TCRdb year 2020). For context, the study as a whole: Samples from collaborators originated in the United States, Italy and Spain and spanned both the acute and convalescent phases of COVID-19. The material from the prospective study consisted of cDNA or gDNA derived from T cells, B-cell-depleted T cells, or PBMCs. Subjects who had been exposed to COVID-19, were actively infected with it, or had recovered from it provided the deeply sampled blood TCRbeta repertoires that made up the dataset. The repertoires were made available in a free public database intended to serve as a resource for research on the immune response to SARS-CoV-2. The samples were drawn from two sources: the first 160 participants of the ongoing ImmuneRACE study, and 1,000 to 1,500 subjects contributed by 6 global collaborators. A de-identified subject ID, COVID-19 status, age in years and sex were almost always included in the sample metadata. Where available, HLA class I and class II types were taken from metadata supplied by the sample provider and were not determined by assay-based typing.

The immunoSEQ Assay, a bias-controlled multiplex PCR, was used to amplify TCRbeta CDR3 regions from genomic DNA. The authors' analysis ran thus. Nucleated cell counts per sample were estimated from amplification of reference gene primers within the assay. Sequence reads were collapsed and filtered to measure the absolute abundance of every unique TCRbeta CDR3 rearrangement. Productive Simpson clonality was computed per sample as the square root of Simpson's diversity index over productive rearrangements. This immuneACCESS table, as held by TCRdb, lists in-frame sequences with V and J called but not all clones. Of the missing ones, under half trace to an unresolved V gene in checked studies; the others have no known cause. V, J and clone size were drawn from that table, and D and trimming were deduced from the DNA. The sample data list 200,000 to 300,000 clones, and 85% to 95% of these were observed just once. The top ten constitute over 0.8% of the sample.

One collaborating source in Seattle enrolled patients during active infection and followed them longitudinally through the course of disease. The collaborating institutions used their own protocols to collect whole blood in K2EDTA tubes. For TCRbeta analysis, collaborators shipped samples in one of three forms: frozen whole blood, isolated PBMCs, or DNA extracted from either of those sample types. Broader findings and caveats from the paper: The amount of clinical and demographic metadata varied by source and participant and was provided uncurated.

For this chain, trimming is 5 bases at the V end and 6 bases at the J end, and the number of junction bases without a gene match is 21. There are 19 amino acids in the CDR3, from cysteine to phenylalanine inclusive. The CDR3 DNA has 57 bases and is translated from base 1. As encoded in the germline V gene, CDR1 is MDHEN while CDR2 is SYDVKM. Notes on this clone: It lacks a known antigen. Per-base quality was not reported, and no clone a single base away is much larger than it.

This TCR was sampled from a man aged 25-45 years with COVID-19, enrolled during active disease. Sequencing was performed on peripheral blood. This sequence uses TRBV28 and TRBJ1-4; 7 of the junction bases match TRBD1. CDR3 region: CASSARWQGDILVHEKLFF. The DNA is as follows: TGTGCCAGCAGTGCCCGTTGGCAGGGGGATATTTTAGTTCATGAAAAACTGTTTTTT.